A single T cell receptor (beta chain) is shown here with its context. This sample was taken from a study of control samples from healthy donors and cancer patients. TCRdb keeps only in-frame clones here, not all; method: immunoSEQ multiplex PCR. The repertoire includes about 53,000 clones, roughly 87% of them detected once, and around 15% sits in the top ten. V was trimmed by 2 bases and J by 5 bases, leaving 8 bases between them. Germline V gives CDR1 LGHDT, CDR2 YNNKEL (reference sequence). The CDR3 has 13 residues. The clonotype originates from a man aged 55 to 70 with head and neck cancer. The V call is TRBV3-1 (or the pseudogene TRBV3-2), the J call TRBJ2-3; no clear D. The sequencing sample was made of PBMCs. The CDR3 DNA sequence: TGTGCCAGCAGCCAAATGATGGTAGATACGCAGTATTTT. Residues: CASSQMMVDTQYF.